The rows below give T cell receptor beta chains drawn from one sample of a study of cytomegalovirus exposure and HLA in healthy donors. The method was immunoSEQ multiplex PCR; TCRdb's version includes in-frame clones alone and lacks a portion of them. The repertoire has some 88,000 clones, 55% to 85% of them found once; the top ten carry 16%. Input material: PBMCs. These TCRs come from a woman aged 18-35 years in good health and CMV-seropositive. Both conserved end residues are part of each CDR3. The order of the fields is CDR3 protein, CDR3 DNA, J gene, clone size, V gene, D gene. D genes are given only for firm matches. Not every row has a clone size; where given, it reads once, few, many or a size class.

CASSHQTGGSREQYF	TGCGCCAGCAGCCACCAGACAGGGGGCAGCCGGGAGCAGTACTTC	TRBJ2-7	.	TRBV4-3	TRBD1
CASSLERGVYTYTQYF	TGTGCCAGCAGCTTAGAGCGGGGGGTTTACACGTATACGCAGTATTTT	TRBJ2-3	.	TRBV7-9	TRBD2
CASSGGWAETQYF	TGTGCCAGCAGCGGAGGTTGGGCGGAGACCCAGTACTTC	TRBJ2-5	once	TRBV7-2	.
CASSRQKGANQPQHF	TGTGCCAGCAGTCGCCAAAAGGGGGCGAATCAGCCCCAGCATTTT	TRBJ1-5	.	TRBV27	TRBD1
CASSPRQGTDTQYF	TGCGCCAGCAGCCCCAGACAGGGCACAGATACGCAGTATTTT	TRBJ2-3	.	TRBV4-3	.
CAISKGQRNYGYTF	TGTGCCATCAGTAAAGGACAGCGAAACTATGGCTACACCTTC	TRBJ1-2	.	TRBV10-3	.
CASSSHRLQDVPYGYTF	TGTGCCAGCAGCTCACACCGCTTACAGGACGTGCCCTATGGCTACACCTTC	TRBJ1-2	.	TRBV5-8	.
CASSPEQGSYGYTF	TGCGCCAGCAGCCCTGAACAGGGTAGCTATGGCTACACCTTC	TRBJ1-2	.	TRBV4-3	.
CASARPGGRTSYNEQFF	TGTGCCAGCGCTCGCCCGGGGGGCCGTACCTCCTACAATGAGCAGTTCTTC	TRBJ2-1	.	TRBV2	.
CASSLGERTEAFF	TGTGCCAGCAGTTTAGGTGAACGGACTGAAGCTTTCTTT	TRBJ1-1	.	TRBV27	.
CASAWGVDYNEQFF	TGTGCCAGTGCCTGGGGGGTCGACTACAATGAGCAGTTCTTC	TRBJ2-1	.	TRBV19	.
CATSRTVNYEQYF	TGTGCCACCAGCAGGACAGTTAACTACGAGCAGTACTTC	TRBJ2-7	.	TRBV15	.
CASSETSGRARVETQYF	TGTGCCAGTAGTGAGACTAGCGGGAGGGCCAGGGTTGAGACCCAGTACTTC	TRBJ2-5	.	TRBV19	TRBD2
CASSQGTGGGYDEQYF	TGTGCCAGCAGCCAAGGCACGGGAGGGGGGTACGACGAGCAGTACTTC	TRBJ2-7	.	TRBV14	TRBD2
CASSFHTDTQYF	TGCGCCAGCAGCTTCCACACAGATACGCAGTATTTT	TRBJ2-3	.	TRBV5-1	.
CASSERSNYGYTF	TGTGCCAGCAGTGAACGGAGTAACTATGGCTACACCTTC	TRBJ1-2	.	TRBV2	.
CASSADRGRETQYF	TGTGCCAGCAGCGCGGACAGGGGCCGAGAGACCCAGTACTTC	TRBJ2-5	.	TRBV9	TRBD1
CASSHEGTQYF	TGTGCCAGCAGTCACGAGGGGACCCAGTACTTC	TRBJ2-5	.	TRBV5-6	.
CASSPRLAGETQYF	TGTGCCAGCAGCCCCCGACTAGCGGGGGAGACCCAGTACTTC	TRBJ2-5	.	TRBV7-2	TRBD2
CASSLGGRGNEQFF	TGTGCCAGCAGCTTAGGTGGCAGGGGGAATGAGCAGTTCTTC	TRBJ2-1	.	TRBV7-7	TRBD1
CASSLRDSYGYTF	TGTGCCAGCAGCTTAAGGGACAGCTATGGCTACACCTTC	TRBJ1-2	once	TRBV11-2	TRBD1
CAWAPGTIGEQYF	TGTGCCTGGGCCCCCGGGACTATAGGCGAGCAGTACTTC	TRBJ2-7	.	TRBV30	TRBD2
CASSLTSGGASFTDTQYF	TGTGCCAGTAGTCTGACTAGCGGGGGGGCCAGCTTTACAGATACGCAGTATTTT	TRBJ2-3	.	TRBV19	TRBD2
CASSLANSPLHF	TGTGCCAGCAGTCTAGCAAATTCACCCCTCCACTTT	TRBJ1-6	few	TRBV2	.
CAGAEGWTGNATDTQYF	TGTGCCGGCGCAGAAGGATGGACAGGAAATGCCACAGATACGCAGTATTTT	TRBJ2-3	once	TRBV7-9	TRBD1
CASSQGGTPGDEQYF	TGCGCCAGCAGCCAAGGTGGGACACCGGGCGACGAGCAGTACTTC	TRBJ2-7	.	TRBV7-8	.
CASSQDPPLAGVEQFF	TGCGCCAGCAGCCAAGATCCCCCCCTAGCGGGCGTTGAGCAGTTCTTC	TRBJ2-1	many	TRBV4-3	TRBD2
CSVAGVLRGRADTQYF	TGCAGCGTCGCCGGCGTTCTGAGGGGGCGCGCAGATACGCAGTATTTT	TRBJ2-3	.	TRBV29-1	TRBD1
CASSLRRGGGETQYF	TGCGCCAGCAGCTTGCGGAGGGGCGGAGGGGAGACCCAGTACTTC	TRBJ2-5	.	TRBV5-1	.
CASSEDRGRSAEQFF	TGTGCCAGCAGTGAGGACAGGGGGCGGTCCGCTGAGCAGTTCTTC	TRBJ2-1	once	TRBV25-1	TRBD1
CSVEMVGRNTEAFF	TGCAGCGTTGAAATGGTAGGGAGGAACACTGAAGCTTTCTTT	TRBJ1-1	.	TRBV29-1	.
CASSPQAGDSPLHF	TGTGCCAGCAGCCCACAGGCTGGGGATTCACCCCTCCACTTT	TRBJ1-6	.	TRBV6-1	.
CSVEEPGQGAAKNIQYF	TGCAGCGTTGAAGAACCTGGACAGGGGGCGGCCAAAAACATTCAGTACTTC	TRBJ2-4	.	TRBV29-1	TRBD1
CSVARRQITEAFF	TGCAGCGTTGCCCGGCGACAGATCACTGAAGCTTTCTTT	TRBJ1-1	.	TRBV29-1	.
CASSVALGGASGNTIYF	TGTGCCAGCAGCGTAGCGCTTGGTGGAGCCTCTGGAAACACCATATATTTT	TRBJ1-3	.	TRBV9	.
CASSTDRGSMATQYF	TGTGCCAGCAGTACTGACAGGGGTAGTATGGCGACCCAGTACTTC	TRBJ2-5	.	TRBV28	TRBD1
CASSLTGGGQPQHF	TGTGCCAGCAGCCTGACAGGGGGCGGCCAGCCCCAGCATTTT	TRBJ1-5	.	TRBV27	TRBD1
CASSSRPGQMATEAFF	TGCGCCAGCAGCTCCAGACCGGGACAAATGGCCACTGAAGCTTTCTTT	TRBJ1-1	.	TRBV5-1	.
CASSEATGVGGETQYF	TGTGCCAGCAGTGAGGCAACAGGGGTCGGGGGCGAGACCCAGTACTTC	TRBJ2-5	.	TRBV6-1	.
CASSPGHGDSNQPQHF	TGCGCCAGCAGCCCGGGACACGGTGATAGCAATCAGCCCCAGCATTTT	TRBJ1-5	medium-sized	TRBV5-1	.
CASSRMAGGLVYEQYF	TGTGCCAGCAGCCGCATGGCCGGGGGGCTGGTCTACGAGCAGTACTTC	TRBJ2-7	.	TRBV5-6	.
CASSLAGGLGDTQYF	TGTGCCAGCAGTCTAGCGGGGGGGCTGGGAGATACGCAGTATTTT	TRBJ2-3	.	TRBV7-9	TRBD2
CASRPQTGATYGYTF	TGTGCCAGCAGACCCCAGACAGGGGCAACCTATGGCTACACCTTC	TRBJ1-2	.	TRBV5-4	TRBD1
CASKPAGTDDYEQYF	TGCGCCAGCAAACCCGCCGGGACAGATGACTACGAGCAGTACTTC	TRBJ2-7	once	TRBV10-1	TRBD1
CASEGGEFTDTQYF	TGTGCCAGCGAGGGCGGGGAATTTACAGATACGCAGTATTTT	TRBJ2-3	.	TRBV2	.
CASSFQGSYEQYF	TGTGCCAGCAGCTTCCAGGGCTCCTACGAGCAGTACTTC	TRBJ2-7	.	TRBV5-4	.
CASKSQGADEQYF	TGTGCCAGCAAATCACAGGGGGCCGACGAGCAGTACTTC	TRBJ2-7	.	TRBV2	TRBD1
CASSARGPSGNTIYF	TGTGCCAGCAGCGCTAGGGGTCCCTCTGGAAACACCATATATTTT	TRBJ1-3	few	TRBV25-1	.
CASSNNRQGGAYNEQFF	TGTGCCAGCAGCAATAACCGACAGGGGGGAGCCTACAATGAGCAGTTCTTC	TRBJ2-1	.	TRBV7-9	TRBD1
CAWMGTGVGYGYTF	TGTGCCTGGATGGGGACAGGGGTCGGCTATGGCTACACCTTC	TRBJ1-2	.	TRBV30	TRBD1
CASSLAVFGRAQCLF	TGTGCCAGCAGCTTGGCCGTTTTTGGGAGGGCCCAATGCCTCTTC	TRBJ2-7	.	TRBV5-6	TRBD2
CASSLTGQASNTGELFF	TGTGCCAGCAGCTTAACTGGGCAGGCTTCGAACACCGGGGAGCTGTTTTTT	TRBJ2-2	.	TRBV7-3	.
CASSVRGQRNSPLHF	TGTGCCAGCAGCGTTAGGGGGCAGCGGAATTCACCCCTCCACTTT	TRBJ1-6	.	TRBV7-2	TRBD1
CASSLRGEQTQYF	TGTGCCAGCAGCTTACGGGGAGAGCAGACCCAGTACTTC	TRBJ2-5	.	TRBV7-2	.
CASSVRDRDAYGYTF	TGTGCCAGCAGCGTACGGGACAGGGACGCCTATGGCTACACCTTC	TRBJ1-2	.	TRBV9	TRBD1